This T cell receptor beta chain was identified during a study of blood T cell repertoires in COVID-19. A few counts support this clone. Trimming stripped 0 bases from V and 8 bases from J, with 10 bases between. The CDR3 has 13 amino acids. CDR1 and CDR2 from the germline V gene are SQVTM and ANQGSEA. Profiled with immunoSEQ multiplex PCR; TCRdb holds only in-frame clones, not every one. Found here are hundreds of thousands of clones, around nine tenths of them singletons; the top ten hold roughly a tenth. The chain couples TRBV29-1 to TRBJ1-4; no clear D. Material for sequencing was PBMCs or T cells enriched from blood (not recorded which). The clonotype comes from a woman in her thirties or forties who had recovered from COVID-19. Here the CDR3 reads CSVEEPRGEKLFF. CDR3 DNA: TGCAGCGTTGAAGAACCCCGGGGAGAAAAACTGTTTTTT.